This T cell receptor beta chain was identified during a study of metastatic and nonmetastatic thyroid tumors. This clone came up many times. From the PCR reads, TCRdb re-called clones with MiXCR. Of 50,000 to 65,000 clones listed, roughly 18% are singletons. No treatment of any kind had been given to any patient before thyroid surgery. The sequence was collected from a female donor with papillary thyroid cancer or a benign thyroid nodule (not recorded which). Some clones in this sample may be carry-over from other donors' samples. Sample: blood.

Written as DNA, the CDR3 is TGTGCCAGCAGTAACAATGAGCAGTTCTTC. Protein: CASSNNEQFF. V and J are TRBV7-9 and TRBJ2-1; D remains ambiguous. The germline CDR1 and CDR2 sequences are SEHNR and FQNEAQ (reference sequence). This CDR3 contains 10 residues. The germline V and J ends were trimmed by 6 bases and 5 bases, with 2 bases remaining between them.